The 19 T cell receptor beta chains in this list originate from one sample, sequenced in a study of shared T cell receptors in the human thymus. Measured with immunoSEQ multiplex PCR; TCRdb has only the in-frame clones, and not every one. The table lists about 380,000 clones, around 95% of them singletons, with roughly 0.02% in the top ten. Sequencing was performed on thymocytes. The origin of the receptors is a human donor.

The V gene is TRBV7-3, the J gene TRBJ2-5; 7 bases line up with TRBD2. Germline assignment: CDR1 SGHTA and CDR2 FQGTGA. The ends lost 2 bases at V and 5 bases at J; junction bases unmatched: 5. The CDR3 extends over 14 amino acids. The CDR3 nucleotides are TGTGCCAGCAGCTTATCGGGGGGACGGGAGACCCAGTACTTC. Protein sequence: CASSLSGGRETQYF.

The rearrangement links TRBV7-2 to TRBJ2-1; D perhaps matches TRBD2 (5 bases). Germline V lookup: CDR1 SGHTA, CDR2 FQGNSA. V shed 3 bases and J shed 0 bases, with 15 bases lying between them. This CDR3 has 17 residues. The CDR3, as DNA: TGTGCCAGCAGCTTTTTTCCGGACTGGGGCTCCTACAATGAGCAGTTCTTC. It encodes CASSFFPDWGSYNEQFF. Complete variable domain (other parts from reference TRBV7-2 and TRBJ2-1): GAGVSQSPSNKVTEKGKDVELRCDPISGHTALYWYRQSLGQGLEFLIYFQGNSAPDKSGLPSDRFSAERTGGSVSTLTIQRTQQEDSAVYLCASSFFPDWGSYNEQFFGPGTRLTVL.

V gene TRBV27 combines with J gene TRBJ2-5; unclear D gene. The V gene's germline CDR1 is MNHEY and CDR2 SMNVEV (reference sequence). The CDR3 loop spans 13 amino acids. V was shortened by 3 bases and J by 7 bases, with 12 bases between the two germline ends. CDR3 amino acids: CASSLVPLGTQYF. The CDR3 DNA is TGTGCCAGCAGTTTGGTGCCCCTTGGGACCCAGTACTTC.

The chain combines TRBV7-2 with TRBJ2-3, with a weak D call TRBD2 (5 bases). Trimming removed 0 bases from V and 0 bases from J, with 19 bases in between. This CDR3 comprises 19 residues. The germline CDR1 and CDR2 sequences are SGHTA and FQGNSA. CDR3 DNA sequence: TGTGCCAGCAGCTTAGCGCAGGAAGCGGTCGAAACCAGCACAGATACGCAGTATTTT. This sequence encodes CASSLAQEAVETSTDTQYF. The full variable domain, completed using reference TRBV7-2 and TRBJ2-3, is GAGVSQSPSNKVTEKGKDVELRCDPISGHTALYWYRQSLGQGLEFLIYFQGNSAPDKSGLPSDRFSAERTGGSVSTLTIQRTQQEDSAVYLCASSLAQEAVETSTDTQYFGPGTRLTVL.

This clone has only one observation. The gene calls are TRBV28 and TRBJ1-1; no firm D call. The CDR3 spans 11 residues. Germline loops: CDR1 MDHEN, CDR2 SYDVKM. Trimming left V 6 bases short and J 11 bases short, with 13 bases between. DNA of the CDR3: TGTGCCAGCAGATCAGTAAGGGAGGCTTTCTTT. Its translation is CASRSVREAFF.

This chain connects TRBV7-3 to TRBJ2-1; D remains ambiguous. The V end lost 2 bases, the J end lost 0 bases, and 23 bases lay between the germline ends. CDR1 and CDR2 (germline): SGHTA, FQGTGA. The CDR3 spans 20 residues. The CDR3 coding sequence is TGTGCCAGCAGCTTACGCTCAGGCTTCCAACTCCCCAGCTCCTACAATGAGCAGTTCTTC. Its protein product is CASSLRSGFQLPSSYNEQFF.

This chain links TRBV27 with TRBJ2-1; TRBD2 matches 13 bases. Germline lookup yields CDR1 MNHEY and CDR2 SMNVEV (reference sequence). Trimming removed 3 bases from V and 1 base from J; junction bases left unmatched: 15. The CDR3 is 21 residues long. For the CDR3, the DNA is TGTGCCAGCAGTTTTCGACTACCCGGGACTAGCGGGACAGGTTCCTACAATGAGCAGTTCTTC. This gives the protein CASSFRLPGTSGTGSYNEQFF.

The chain combines TRBV30 with TRBJ1-3; D remains ambiguous. The CDR3 totals 13 residues. Trimming pared 7 bases from V and 3 bases from J, leaving 13 bases between. Per germline, CDR1 GTSNPN and CDR2 SVGIG (reference sequence). Here the CDR3 DNA reads TGTGCCTCGGGTCTAAAAGGTGGAAACACCATATATTTT. Its translation is CASGLKGGNTIYF.

The rearrangement uses TRBV6-5 and TRBJ2-5; 9 bases fit TRBD1. The V and J ends lost 10 bases and 3 bases, in that order; junction bases with no gene match: 3. The CDR3 contains 12 residues. Germline V gives CDR1 MNHEY, CDR2 SVGAGI. CDR3: CAIRDREETQYF. The CDR3 nucleotides read TGTGCCATCAGGGACAGGGAAGAGACCCAGTACTTC.

V gene TRBV2 combines with J gene TRBJ1-2, with 7 bases identical to TRBD1. The CDR3 is 17 residues long. Trimming cost V 8 bases and J 6 bases; bases outside gene matches: 21. In germline, CDR1 is SNHLY, CDR2 FYNNEI. CDR3 amino acids: CASPLKERTGGWNGYTF. The CDR3 DNA is TGTGCCAGCCCTTTGAAAGAAAGGACAGGTGGGTGGAATGGCTACACCTTC.

The rearrangement links TRBV18 to TRBJ2-3, with D perhaps matching TRBD1 (5 bases). Germline V CDR1 and CDR2: KGHSH, LQKENI. V was cut by 8 bases and J by 3 bases, with 33 bases left in between. This CDR3 spans 20 amino acids. CDR3 loop: CASSIKAPRERLQPTDTQYF. DNA for the CDR3: TGTGCCAGCAGCATCAAGGCACCCAGGGAAAGGTTGCAGCCGACAGATACGCAGTATTTT.

The chain combines TRBV11-2 with TRBJ1-4; a possible D gene is TRBD1 (5 bases). Germline values: CDR1 SGHAT, CDR2 FQNNGV. V was trimmed by 0 bases and J by 0 bases, leaving 14 bases between them. The CDR3 is 18 residues long. The CDR3 DNA follows: TGTGCCAGCAGCTTAGATGTAAGGGGCCCCGCAACTAATGAAAAACTGTTTTTT. Translating it yields CASSLDVRGPATNEKLFF.

The V call is TRBV5-1, the J call TRBJ1-4, with D perhaps matching TRBD1 (6 bases). Germline CDR1 is SGHRS and CDR2 is YFSETQ. This CDR3 is built from 16 residues. V lost 0 bases and J 7 bases, leaving 16 bases between the germline ends. CDR3 sequence reads: CASSLALQGQGEKLFF. CDR3 DNA: TGCGCCAGCAGCTTGGCCCTTCAGGGGCAGGGTGAAAAACTGTTTTTT.

V usage is TRBV30 and J usage is TRBJ2-3; D may be TRBD2 (5 bases). This CDR3 is 13 amino acids long. Germline CDR1 and CDR2: GTSNPN and SVGIG (reference sequence). V dropped 0 bases and J dropped 4 bases, with 8 bases sitting between them. CDR3 amino acids: CAWSVPGADTQYF. The CDR3 DNA is TGTGCCTGGAGTGTACCCGGGGCAGATACGCAGTATTTT.

This chain uses TRBV28 with TRBJ1-4, with TRBD1 identical over 7 bases. Trimming took 5 bases from V and 7 from J; bases not matched to a gene: 10. The CDR3 is 15 amino acids. Germline assignment: CDR1 MDHEN and CDR2 SYDVKM. The CDR3 is CASSLHKRGREKLFF. CDR3 in DNA: TGTGCCAGCAGTCTACATAAGAGGGGGCGTGAAAAACTGTTTTTT. Supplemented by reference TRBV28 and TRBJ1-4, the full variable domain reads DVKVTQSSRYLVKRTGEKVFLECVQDMDHENMFWYRQDPGLGLRLIYFSYDVKMKEKGDIPEGYSVSREKKERFSLILESASTNQTSMYLCASSLHKRGREKLFFGSGTQLSVL.

V usage is TRBV27 and J usage is TRBJ2-3; tentative D call: TRBD2 (6 bases). Germline loops: CDR1 MNHEY, CDR2 SMNVEV (reference sequence). V dropped 4 bases and J dropped 2 bases, with 10 bases sitting between them. This CDR3 has 14 residues. CDR3 sequence reads: CASSSGLYTDTQYF. The DNA of the CDR3 is TGTGCCAGCAGTTCGGGACTCTACACAGATACGCAGTATTTT.

CDR3 DNA sequence: TGTGCCAGCAGCCCACAATCCGGGGAGCTGTTTTTT. It is translated as CASSPQSGELFF. V gene TRBV6-5 combines with J gene TRBJ2-2; the D is unclear. CDR1 is MNHEY and CDR2 is SVGAGI in the germline V gene. Between the trimmed V and J ends, which lost 6 bases and 6 bases, there was a span of 8 bases. The CDR3 is 12 amino acids.

V is TRBV30 and J is TRBJ1-2; D is perhaps TRBD1 (6 bases). V gave up 2 bases and J gave up 8 bases, with 18 bases separating them. This CDR3 is built from 14 residues. Germline V lookup: CDR1 GTSNPN, CDR2 SVGIG (reference sequence). CDR3 in amino acids: CAWSRLQGREGYTF. CDR3 nucleotide sequence: TGTGCCTGGAGTCGTTTACAGGGAAGAGAGGGCTACACCTTC.

The CDR3 loop reads CASSPGGSGGRALNEQYF. CDR3 in DNA: TGTGCCAGCAGTCCCGGTGGTAGCGGGGGTAGAGCCCTTAACGAGCAGTACTTC. The chain uses TRBV27 and TRBJ2-7, with 9 bases lining up with TRBD2. Germline CDR1 reads MNHEY; CDR2 reads SMNVEV (reference sequence). V lost 5 bases to trimming and J lost 5 bases; unmatched junction nucleotides: 19. The CDR3 has 18 amino acids.